The 13 T cell receptor beta chains reported below all come from one sample, sequenced in a study of blood T cell repertoires in COVID-19. Produced via immunoSEQ multiplex PCR; TCRdb's table is partial and in-frame only. This sample has approximately 500,000 clones; roughly 88% occur once, and the top ten carry approximately 2.9%. The sequenced material came from peripheral blood. All receptors come from a human donor in a cohort sampled during active COVID-19.

The chain has TRBV30 and TRBJ2-5; 9 bases agree with TRBD1. The CDR3 has 12 amino acids. The ends lost 8 bases at V and 2 bases at J; junction bases unmatched: 3. CDR1 and CDR2 (germline): GTSNPN, SVGIG (reference sequence). The CDR3 DNA reads TGTGCCGGGGACAGGGCGCAAGAGACCCAGTACTTC. The encoded protein is CAGDRAQETQYF.

The chain employs TRBV7-2 and TRBJ2-1, with 8 bases aligning to TRBD1. The CDR3 loop spans 16 amino acids. Trimming removed 0 bases from V and 4 bases from J; junction bases left unmatched: 5. Germline lookup yields CDR1 SGHTA and CDR2 FQGNSA. The CDR3 sequence is CASSLAVGQGYNEQFF. The CDR3 DNA follows: TGTGCCAGCAGCTTAGCCGTTGGACAGGGATACAATGAGCAGTTCTTC.

The gene calls are TRBV5-5 and TRBJ2-7; tentative D call: TRBD2 (5 bases). V shed 4 bases and J shed 5 bases, with 16 bases lying between them. CDR1 is SGHKS, CDR2 YYEKEE, per germline (reference sequence). This CDR3 comprises 14 residues. The CDR3 loop is CASSLLGGRDEQYF. The CDR3, as DNA: TGTGCCAGCAGCCTACTAGGAGGTAGGGACGAGCAGTACTTC.

V gene TRBV27 combines with J gene TRBJ2-1, with D possibly matching TRBD2 (5 bases). Germline CDR1 and CDR2: MNHEY and SMNVEV (reference sequence). This CDR3 region has 11 residues. Trimming shortened V by 5 bases and J by 15 bases, and 14 bases separated the two germline ends. The CDR3 spells CASSDGPRGFF. The CDR3 nucleotides read TGTGCCAGCAGTGATGGGCCCCGGGGGTTCTTC.

The CDR3 DNA follows: TGTGCCAGCAGCTTCGGGACTAGCGTGGGCACAGATACGCAGTATTTT. Translated, it gives CASSFGTSVGTDTQYF. This chain connects TRBV14 to TRBJ2-3; TRBD2 agrees at 10 bases. CDR1 and CDR2 from the germline V gene are SGHDN and FVKESK. Trimming removed 5 bases from V and 1 base from J; junction bases left unmatched: 6. The length of the CDR3 is 16 residues.

The chain recombines TRBV11-1 with TRBJ2-5; tentatively, D is TRBD2 (6 bases). The CDR3 consists of 16 residues. CDR1 is SGHAT and CDR2 is FQDESV in the germline V gene (reference sequence). V was cut by 3 bases and J by 2 bases, with 16 bases left in between. The CDR3 DNA is TGTGCCAGCAGCTTTCTTAGCGGAGGAAGGCAAGAGACCCAGTACTTC. It is translated as CASSFLSGGRQETQYF.

V usage is TRBV11-3 and J usage is TRBJ2-1, with 8 bases identical to TRBD2. The germline gives CDR1 SGHNT, CDR2 YENEEA. After removal of 3 bases from V and 15 bases from J, the junction contained 10 bases not matched to a gene. The CDR3 extends over 13 amino acids. This chain's CDR3 is CASSFTGTRILFF. In nucleotides, the CDR3 is TGTGCCAGCAGCTTCACCGGGACTAGAATCCTGTTCTTC.

This chain links TRBV18 with TRBJ2-5, with a weak D call TRBD2 (6 bases). The V end lost 5 bases, the J end lost 5 bases, and 27 bases lay between the germline ends. Per germline, CDR1 KGHSH and CDR2 LQKENI. This CDR3 has 18 amino acids. CDR3: CASSETRSLLRRGETQYF. For the CDR3, the DNA is TGTGCCAGCTCAGAGACTCGCAGTTTGCTTCGTCGGGGGGAGACCCAGTACTTC.

The chain uses TRBV11-2 and TRBJ2-2, with 9 bases that match TRBD2. Germline loops: CDR1 SGHAT, CDR2 FQNNGV. Trimming at V came to 5 bases and at J to 7 bases, leaving 14 bases not matched to a gene. This CDR3 is built from 17 residues. In nucleotides, the CDR3 is TGTGCCAGCAGCCCCAGTATTGGCGGGAGGGCCCACGGGGAGCTGTTTTTT. Its protein product is CASSPSIGGRAHGELFF.

V is TRBV7-8 and J is TRBJ2-3; possible D gene TRBD2, 6 bases. Trimming left V 0 bases short and J 3 bases short, with 16 bases between. Germline CDR1 and CDR2: SGHVS and FQNEAQ. The CDR3 sequence is 17 residues long. The CDR3 bases are TGTGCCAGCAGCTTAGCGAGCGGGCAGTGGGGGACAGATACGCAGTATTTT. This codes for CASSLASGQWGTDTQYF.

The chain joins TRBV4-3 to TRBJ2-1; 12 nucleotides agree with TRBD2. The germline V gene encodes CDR1 LGHNA and CDR2 YSLEER. CDR3 length: 16 amino acids. V lost 5 bases to trimming and J lost 3 bases; unmatched junction nucleotides: 5. The CDR3 DNA is TGCGCCAGCAGCTTCCGACTAGCGGGGGACTACAATGAGCAGTTCTTC. As protein: CASSFRLAGDYNEQFF.

This clone was counted between two and nine times. The rearrangement joins TRBV5-1 to TRBJ2-1, with TRBD2 identical over 11 bases. Trimming removed 3 bases from V and 7 bases from J; junction bases left unmatched: 9. This CDR3 comprises 16 residues. Germline CDR1 SGHRS, CDR2 YFSETQ. The CDR3 DNA reads TGCGCCAGCAGCTCCGATAGCGGGAGGGCCTGGAATGAGCAGTTCTTC. This codes for CASSSDSGRAWNEQFF.

This chain uses TRBV20-1 with TRBJ1-2; D is possibly TRBD1 (6 bases). The CDR3 consists of 11 residues. Germline V lookup: CDR1 DFQATT, CDR2 SNEGSKA (reference sequence). Trimming stripped 5 bases from V and 6 bases from J, with 10 bases between. The CDR3 region has the DNA TGCAGTGCTCTACCAGGGGATGGCTACACCTTC. Translated: CSALPGDGYTF.